This T cell receptor beta chain was sequenced for a study of shared clonotypes between healthy human individuals. A note on this clone: Different DNA sequences within this sample yield the same CDR3.

Investigators spread the genomic DNA of each subset evenly over several immunoSEQ plates. TCRdb's table, derived via immunoSEQ multiplex PCR, lists solely in-frame clones and lacks some. The sample has a few million clones, around 95% seen once. Per the germline V gene, CDR1 is MNHEY and CDR2 is SVGAGI. This CDR3 has 14 amino acids. Trimming left V 0 bases short and J 4 bases short, with 10 bases between. The chain has TRBV6-5 and TRBJ2-7, with a tentative D call TRBD1 (6 bases). This TCR came from a man aged 18 to 35 in good health. The sample was naive CD4+ T cells sorted from blood. Subset noted: CD45RA+ positively selected. The DNA for the CDR3 is TGTGCCAGCAGTTACTCTTTCAGGGGATACGAGCAGTACTTC. Its translation is CASSYSFRGYEQYF.